Presented here are 19 T cell receptor beta chains from one specimen sequenced in a study of sequential checkpoint blockade in melanoma (dated by TCRdb to the late 2010s). The treatment or condition label, read with the paper, signifies: randomized to nivolumab then ipilimumab (arm A) or the reverse (arm B). Library generation was performed with the immunoSEQ multiplex PCR assay. TCRdb stores this immuneACCESS table with in-frame sequences only. Part of the clones is absent; in the studies checked, under half of the shortfall reflects unresolved V genes, and no reason is known for the rest. This sample has about 15,000 clones in its table, and more than 65% of those were observed once. The ten top clones hold over 25% of the sample. Material: CD8+ T cells sorted from blood (inferred from file names), obtained from a patient given nivolumab and ipilimumab in sequence. The receptors derive from a human donor with melanoma.

This clone was seen more than once but under ten times. The CDR3 DNA is TGTGCCAGCAGTCGTCCGGGCTCTGGGGCCAACGTCCTGACTTTC. It specifies CASSRPGSGANVLTF. This rearrangement joins TRBV27 to TRBJ2-6; no clear D gene. The length of the CDR3 is 15 residues. Germline V gene lookup returns CDR1 MNHEY and CDR2 SMNVEV (reference sequence). V shed 5 bases and J shed 0 bases, with 8 bases lying between them.

In this sample, this clone turned up a few times. CDR3 protein: CASSEGTEHQPQHF. Written as DNA, the CDR3 is TGTGCCAGCAGTGAAGGGACAGAACATCAGCCCCAGCATTTT. This sequence joins TRBV6-1 and TRBJ1-5, with a tentative D call TRBD1 (6 bases). The CDR3 has 14 residues. Germline V gives CDR1 MNHNS, CDR2 SASEGT. Trimming removed 1 base at V and 5 bases at J, with 9 bases between.

The gene calls are TRBV30 and TRBJ2-1, with 10 bases that match TRBD2. CDR3 size: 15 residues. V shed 8 bases, J shed 7 bases, and the junction held 14 bases outside the gene matches. Germline V CDR1 and CDR2: GTSNPN, SVGIG (reference sequence). The CDR3 is CALTYLAGVRNEQFF. In DNA form, the CDR3 reads TGTGCCCTGACGTACCTAGCGGGAGTCAGAAATGAGCAGTTCTTC.

This clone was detected a few times. This chain links TRBV30 with TRBJ2-1, with TRBD2 matching 7 bases. The CDR3 has 15 residues. J lost 5 bases, V lost 0 bases, and 7 bases had no gene match. Per germline, CDR1 GTSNPN and CDR2 SVGIG (reference sequence). This CDR3 is CAWSVILAVNNEQFF. CDR3 coding DNA: TGTGCCTGGAGTGTAATTCTAGCGGTTAACAATGAGCAGTTCTTC.

The V call is TRBV6-4, the J call TRBJ2-2; weak D call: TRBD1 (6 bases). The CDR3 loop spans 16 amino acids. With 0 bases removed from V and 1 base from J, the gap between germline ends came to 9 bases. Germline V gives CDR1 MRHNA, CDR2 SNTAGT. The CDR3 coding sequence is TGTGCCAGCAGTGACTCGGAGACAGGGAACACCGGGGAGCTGTTTTTT. This encodes CASSDSETGNTGELFF.

The chain combines TRBV5-4 with TRBJ1-2, with 12 bases aligning to TRBD1. Germline CDR1 SGHNT, CDR2 YYREEE (reference sequence). The junction had 9 bases not matched to a gene; V was cut back by 4 bases and J by 5 bases. The CDR3 loop spans 16 amino acids. CDR3 sequence: CASSPGTGGLIYGYTF. In DNA form, the CDR3 reads TGTGCCAGCAGCCCCGGGACAGGGGGCTTGATTTATGGCTACACCTTC.

This clone has a handful of counts. The chain combines TRBV28 with TRBJ1-5; D is perhaps TRBD1 (5 bases). V was clipped by 6 bases and J by 0 bases, with 12 bases between them. The CDR3 has 15 amino acids. Per germline, CDR1 MDHEN and CDR2 SYDVKM. Written as DNA, the CDR3 is TGTGCCAGCAGCCAATCAGGGAATAGCAATCAGCCCCAGCATTTT. Amino acids: CASSQSGNSNQPQHF.

The chain carries TRBV29-1 and TRBJ2-7; 8 bases are shared with TRBD1. This CDR3 spans 13 amino acids. The germline V gene has CDR1 SQVTM and CDR2 ANQGSEA. The trim removed 6 bases at V and 5 bases at J, leaving 9 bases unmatched. For the CDR3, the DNA is TGCAGCGTGGTTTCGGACAGGGACCACGAGCAGTACTTC. This encodes CSVVSDRDHEQYF.

The rearrangement uses TRBV12-2 and TRBJ2-5; TRBD2 is the table's D call, not checked against the DNA. TRBV12-2 counts as a pseudogene. The CDR3 extends over 15 amino acids. The CDR3 DNA is TGTGCCAGCAGCCCCCTTGCGGGATGGCGAAAGACCCAGTACTTC. Its protein is CASSPLAGWRKTQYF.

The genes are TRBV7-6 and TRBJ2-3; 7 bases agree with TRBD2. This CDR3 comprises 16 residues. Germline lookup yields CDR1 SGHVS and CDR2 FNYEAQ. Trimming removed 0 bases from V and 5 bases from J; junction bases left unmatched: 8. The CDR3 coding sequence is TGTGCCAGCAGCTTAGCGGGAGCTAGCGGTGGAGATACGCAGTATTTT. Encoded protein: CASSLAGASGGDTQYF.

In this sample, this clone is medium-sized. V usage is TRBV27 and J usage is TRBJ2-1, with TRBD2 as a possible D gene (6 bases). Per the germline V gene, CDR1 is MNHEY and CDR2 is SMNVEV (reference sequence). This CDR3 is built from 16 residues. The V gene lost 0 bases and the J gene lost 6 bases, with 15 bases spanning the gap. The CDR3 DNA reads TGTGCCAGCAGTTTATCGTGGGGAGGATTCTTCAATGAGCAGTTCTTC. It yields the protein CASSLSWGGFFNEQFF.

This CDR3 reads CASTTGRPNTGELFF. The CDR3 coding sequence is TGTGCCAGCACCACGGGTCGGCCGAACACCGGGGAGCTGTTTTTT. The rearrangement joins TRBV28 to TRBJ2-2; D remains unclear. Germline CDR1 MDHEN, CDR2 SYDVKM. CDR3 size: 15 residues. Trimming removed 7 bases at V and 0 bases at J, with 12 bases between.

This clone was seen only a few times. V and J are TRBV28 and TRBJ2-5; 11 nucleotides line up with TRBD2. Germline loops: CDR1 MDHEN, CDR2 SYDVKM. Trimming at V came to 3 bases and at J to 5 bases, leaving 17 bases not matched to a gene. The CDR3 loop spans 19 amino acids. CDR3 amino acids: CASSFLLAGAVPNWETQYF. The CDR3 bases are TGTGCCAGCAGTTTCTTACTAGCGGGAGCGGTCCCCAATTGGGAGACCCAGTACTTC.

V gene TRBV19 combines with J gene TRBJ2-4, with D possibly being TRBD2 (5 bases). V dropped 4 bases and J dropped 8 bases, with 21 bases sitting between them. Looked up from germline, CDR1 is LNHDA and CDR2 is SQIVND (reference sequence). CDR3 size: 16 residues. The chain's CDR3 is CASSTWLAEGFDIQYF. Here the CDR3 DNA reads TGTGCCAGTAGTACGTGGCTGGCCGAGGGCTTTGACATTCAGTACTTC.

This chain links TRBV18 with TRBJ2-5; 9 nucleotides align to TRBD1. The DNA end lines up better with TRBJ2-7; the J call may be wrong. The CDR3 contains 16 residues. The germline V gene has CDR1 KGHSH and CDR2 LQKENI. CDR3 protein: CASRPGDRVQYYEQYF. The CDR3 DNA reads TGTGCCAGCCGACCGGGGGACAGGGTCCAATATTACGAGCAGTACTTC.

This chain uses TRBV27 with TRBJ2-7, with TRBD1 identical over 10 bases. Trimming removed 6 bases from V and 6 bases from J; junction bases left unmatched: 14. Germline V gene sequence: CDR1 MNHEY, CDR2 SMNVEV (reference sequence). The length of the CDR3 is 16 residues. As DNA, the CDR3 is TGTGCCAGCAGAGGGACAGGGGAAGGAATTTGGTCCGAGCAGTACTTC. Amino acids: CASRGTGEGIWSEQYF.

The gene calls are TRBV6-6 and TRBJ2-7; D is unclear. Trimming shortened V by 4 bases and J by 3 bases, and 10 bases separated the two germline ends. The CDR3 is 13 residues long. The germline CDR1 and CDR2 sequences are MNHNY and SVGAGI (reference sequence). CDR3 residues: CASSLSDFYEQYF. CDR3 DNA: TGTGCCAGCAGTTTATCCGACTTCTACGAGCAGTACTTC.

This CDR3 reads CAWSVGLGNQPQHF. The CDR3 DNA sequence: TGTGCCTGGAGTGTCGGTTTGGGCAATCAGCCCCAGCATTTT. The chain uses TRBV30 and TRBJ1-5; D is unresolved. This CDR3 is 14 amino acids long. V lost 0 bases and J 2 bases, leaving 8 bases between the germline ends. The germline V gene encodes CDR1 GTSNPN and CDR2 SVGIG (reference sequence).

The rearrangement uses TRBV7-2 and TRBJ2-5; TRBD2 might be the D (6 bases). Germline lookup yields CDR1 SGHTA and CDR2 FQGNSA. The CDR3 is 14 residues long. V dropped 5 bases and J dropped 4 bases, with 14 bases sitting between them. The CDR3 bases are TGTGCCAGCAGCCCCGGAGGGAGTAGAGAGACCCAGTACTTC. Translating gives CASSPGGSRETQYF.